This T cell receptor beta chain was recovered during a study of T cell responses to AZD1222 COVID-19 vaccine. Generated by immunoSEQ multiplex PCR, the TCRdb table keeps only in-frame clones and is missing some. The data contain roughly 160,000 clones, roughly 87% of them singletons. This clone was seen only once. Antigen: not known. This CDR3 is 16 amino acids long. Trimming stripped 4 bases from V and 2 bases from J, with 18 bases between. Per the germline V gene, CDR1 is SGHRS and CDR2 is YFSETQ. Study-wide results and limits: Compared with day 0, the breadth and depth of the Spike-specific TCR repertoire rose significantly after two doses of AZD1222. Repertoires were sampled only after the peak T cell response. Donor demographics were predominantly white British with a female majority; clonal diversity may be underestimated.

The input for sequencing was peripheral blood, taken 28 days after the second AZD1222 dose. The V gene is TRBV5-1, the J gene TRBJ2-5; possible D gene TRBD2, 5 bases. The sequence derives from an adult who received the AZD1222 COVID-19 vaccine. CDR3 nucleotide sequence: TGCGCCAGCAGCCAGACGGGCGGTGGCGGGCAAGAGACCCAGTACTTC. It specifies CASSQTGGGGQETQYF.